The source of this TCR beta chain is a study of kidney transplant recipient with SARS-CoV-2 infection. TCRdb called the reads again in MiXCR, with one record for every CDR3 protein. There are fewer than 250,000 distinct CDR3 sequences in the sample; more than 25% occur only once, and roughly 7% lies in the top ten. The CDR3 length is 14 residues. The ends were cut back, 3 bases at V and 1 base at J, with 11 bases in the middle. CDR1 and CDR2 from the germline V gene are SGHRS and YFSETQ. This clonotype has a count of ten or more. This chain joins TRBV5-1 and TRBJ2-7, with TRBD2 as a possible D gene (6 bases). The sequences come from a blood sample, collected at baseline and on day 111 from a kidney transplant recipient. The clonotype was recovered from a male patient in his 30s who had COVID-19 and was a kidney transplant recipient. Some of the T cells may derive from the graft donor. CDR3 amino acids: CASSYRERSYEQYF. The CDR3 DNA reads TGCGCCAGCAGCTATCGGGAGAGATCCTACGAGCAGTACTTC.